The rows below give T cell receptor beta chains drawn from one sample of a study of CD8 T cells in ankylosing spondylitis. TCRdb reprocessed the 5' RACE reads with MiXCR, giving one entry per CDR3 protein. The repertoire holds 350,000 or so distinct CDR3 sequences, under 8.5% seen once, with less than 15% in the top ten. Sequencing used blood, either unsorted or a sorted T cell fraction (not recorded which). Source of these receptors: a male donor with ankylosing spondylitis. Both conserved end residues are part of each CDR3. The D gene is left open where the match is weak. A clone size is listed for some rows: how often the clone was seen (once, few, many), or a class if it is expanded.

abundance,v_gene,j_gene,d_gene,CDR3aa,CDR3nt
few,TRBV6-1,TRBJ2-7,-,CASSEGRHEQYF,TGTGCCAGCAGTGAAGGGCGCCACGAGCAGTACTTC
few,TRBV12-3/TRBV12-4,TRBJ2-1,TRBD2,CASARGSGSSYNEQFF,TGTGCCAGCGCTAGGGGTAGCGGGAGCTCCTACAATGAGCAGTTCTTC
-,TRBV3-1,TRBJ1-2,-,CASRYRGSGYTF,TGTGCCAGCAGATACCGGGGGAGCGGCTACACCTTC
-,TRBV28,TRBJ2-1,-,CASSFVAGKNDEQFF,TGTGCCAGCAGTTTTGTCGCCGGGAAGAACGATGAGCAGTTCTTC
few,TRBV7-2,TRBJ2-5,-,CASSLGLRGVQETQYF,TGTGCCAGCAGCTTAGGGCTCAGGGGCGTACAAGAGACCCAGTACTTC
few,TRBV7-3,TRBJ2-7,-,CASSPPGTLLTEQYF,TGTGCCAGCAGCCCTCCCGGGACTCTCTTAACCGAGCAGTACTTC
few,TRBV5-1,TRBJ2-1,-,CASFSLASSYNEQFF,TGCGCCAGCTTCTCCTTAGCGTCCTCCTACAATGAGCAGTTCTTC
many,TRBV29-1,TRBJ2-1,TRBD2,CSARTSGYNEQFF,TGCAGCGCCCGGACTAGCGGTTACAATGAGCAGTTCTTC
-,TRBV10-3,TRBJ2-2,-,CAIRALANTGELFF,TGTGCCATCAGAGCACTAGCGAACACCGGGGAGCTGTTTTTT
-,TRBV18,TRBJ2-7,TRBD2,CASSSSTSVYEQYF,TGTGCCAGCTCATCCTCTACTAGCGTATACGAGCAGTACTTC
many,TRBV2,TRBJ1-5,-,CASSEALIPGFNQPQHF,TGTGCCAGCAGTGAAGCGCTTATTCCAGGATTCAATCAGCCCCAGCATTTT
many,TRBV5-6,TRBJ1-5,-,CASSLGADQPQHF,TGTGCCAGCAGCTTGGGGGCGGATCAGCCCCAGCATTTT
few,TRBV9,TRBJ2-1,-,CASSPRTGPSWNEQFF,TGTGCCAGCAGCCCGCGAACGGGGCCGAGTTGGAATGAGCAGTTCTTC
many,TRBV29-1,TRBJ1-3,-,CSVRGERGISGNTIYF,TGCAGCGTTCGGGGGGAGAGAGGGATCTCTGGAAACACCATATATTTT
-,TRBV6-2/TRBV6-3,TRBJ2-1,TRBD2,CASSYELFLADSYNEQFF,TGTGCCAGCAGTTACGAGCTGTTCCTAGCGGACTCCTACAATGAGCAGTTCTTC
many,TRBV12-3/TRBV12-4,TRBJ2-1,TRBD2,CASSLPGLAENNEQFF,TGTGCCAGCAGTTTACCGGGTCTAGCGGAGAACAATGAGCAGTTCTTC
-,TRBV4-1,TRBJ2-1,TRBD2,CASSQVSGLAGDNEQFF,TGCGCCAGCAGCCAAGTTTCGGGACTAGCGGGAGACAATGAGCAGTTCTTC
-,TRBV5-1,TRBJ2-7,-,CASSLAADSYEQYF,TGCGCCAGCAGCTTGGCAGCGGATTCCTACGAGCAGTACTTC
many,TRBV20-1,TRBJ1-5,-,CSALQTRGNQPQHF,TGCAGTGCTCTACAGACGAGGGGCAATCAGCCCCAGCATTTT
-,TRBV5-6,TRBJ1-2,-,CASSLVGTRGGYTF,TGTGCCAGCAGCTTGGTGGGGACACGAGGGGGCTACACCTTC
few,TRBV10-3,TRBJ2-1,TRBD2,CAISEPNNQGYSGRATSYNEQFF,TGTGCCATCAGTGAGCCGAACAACCAGGGGTATAGCGGGAGGGCCACATCCTACAATGAGCAGTTCTTC
-,TRBV11-1,TRBJ2-5,TRBD1,CASSQDRGKSETQYF,TGTGCCAGCAGCCAAGACAGGGGGAAGTCGGAGACCCAGTACTTC
-,TRBV20-1,TRBJ2-1,-,CSARESRGGEQFF,TGCAGTGCTAGAGAATCCAGGGGTGGTGAGCAGTTCTTC
few,TRBV28,TRBJ1-5,TRBD1,CASSPHLGQGGQPQHF,TGTGCCAGCAGTCCACACCTCGGACAGGGTGGTCAGCCCCAGCATTTT
-,TRBV28,TRBJ2-5,-,CASSPPPVGSETQYF,TGTGCCAGCAGTCCCCCCCCCGTAGGGTCTGAGACCCAGTACTTC
-,TRBV4-1,TRBJ2-1,TRBD2,CASRPRAGGVFDEQFF,TGCGCCAGCAGACCCCGGGCGGGAGGGGTCTTCGATGAGCAGTTCTTC
few,TRBV27,TRBJ1-1,-,CASSLSMLGRSPVNTEAFF,TGTGCCAGCAGTTTATCGATGTTGGGCAGGTCACCCGTGAACACTGAAGCTTTCTTT
few,TRBV4-1,TRBJ2-1,TRBD2,CASSQVTGTSGTNEQFF,TGCGCCAGCAGCCAAGTGACCGGGACTAGCGGGACGAATGAGCAGTTCTTC
-,TRBV10-2,TRBJ2-7,TRBD1,CASSGTDSYEQYF,TGCGCCAGCAGCGGGACAGATTCCTACGAGCAGTACTTC
many,TRBV12-5,TRBJ1-5,-,CASGGLNQPQHF,TGTGCCTCGGGGGGGCTCAATCAGCCCCAGCATTTT
many,TRBV29-1,TRBJ2-1,TRBD2,CSGAGLADHNEQFF,TGCAGCGGGGCGGGACTAGCGGACCACAATGAGCAGTTCTTC
few,TRBV7-2,TRBJ2-1,TRBD1,CASSPLGQSNEQFF,TGTGCCAGCAGCCCCCTGGGACAGAGCAATGAGCAGTTCTTC
many,TRBV19,TRBJ2-1,-,CASSKRTDYNEQFF,TGTGCCAGTAGTAAACGGACAGACTACAATGAGCAGTTCTTC
few,TRBV28,TRBJ2-2,TRBD1,CASSDDRASNTGELFF,TGTGCCAGCAGTGATGACAGGGCCTCAAACACCGGGGAGCTGTTTTTT
-,TRBV7-9,TRBJ2-1,TRBD2,CASDGGSGGSYNEQFF,TGTGCCAGCGATGGCGGGAGTGGAGGCTCCTACAATGAGCAGTTCTTC
-,TRBV29-1,TRBJ2-7,TRBD1,CSVEDSGQGAGEQYF,TGCAGCGTTGAAGATTCCGGACAGGGGGCTGGCGAGCAGTACTTC
many,TRBV2,TRBJ2-7,-,CASSLAGSLNVMDEQYF,TGTGCCAGCAGCTTGGCAGGGAGCCTTAACGTCATGGACGAGCAGTACTTC
-,TRBV7-2,TRBJ2-1,-,CASSFTLSSYNEQFF,TGTGCCAGCAGCTTTACTCTCAGCTCCTACAATGAGCAGTTCTTC
few,TRBV5-1,TRBJ2-2,-,CASSIGLEGGELFF,TGCGCCAGCAGTATCGGTTTGGAAGGCGGGGAGCTGTTTTTT
few,TRBV18,TRBJ2-3,-,CASSPPYGVTDTQYF,TGTGCCAGCTCACCACCGTACGGGGTCACAGATACGCAGTATTTT
-,TRBV7-2,TRBJ2-3,-,CASSPGALDTQYF,TGTGCCAGCAGCCCGGGGGCCTTGGATACGCAGTATTTT
many,TRBV29-1,TRBJ1-5,TRBD1,CSVRTGEGQPQHF,TGCAGCGTGAGGACAGGGGAAGGTCAGCCCCAGCATTTT
few,TRBV9,TRBJ2-3,-,CASSVKARVTDTQYF,TGTGCCAGCAGCGTAAAGGCGAGGGTAACAGATACGCAGTATTTT
-,TRBV4-1,TRBJ1-6,-,CVSSPGTAHSPLHF,TGCGTCAGCAGCCCCGGGACCGCCCATTCACCCCTCCACTTT
-,TRBV18,TRBJ2-6,-,CASSPPSLANVLTF,TGTGCCAGCTCACCCCCTTCCCTGGCCAACGTCCTGACTTTC
-,TRBV5-6,TRBJ2-7,TRBD2,CASSFRTSGSGDEQYF,TGTGCCAGCAGCTTCCGGACTAGCGGGAGTGGGGACGAGCAGTACTTC